This TCR beta chain was retrieved from a study of post-analysis software for immune sequencing data. In regard to this clonotype: Its antigen is undetermined.

Unique molecular identifiers were built into the TCR beta cDNA libraries. A single record per CDR3 protein comes from TCRdb applying MiXCR to the PCR reads. Of roughly 800,000 distinct CDR3 sequences listed, about 53% were seen once; the top ten hold around 4.5%. Whole-study results and caveats: When patients were compared with controls, 4 or 5 TRBV segments were more frequent, TRBV5-6, TRBV5-1 and TRBV20-1 among them. Comparison with controls showed significantly lower normalized Chao1 diversity in multiple sclerosis patients. By F measure, samples from a shared preparation batch strongly co-clustered.

The CDR3 totals 18 residues. The germline V gene encodes CDR1 SGHTA and CDR2 FQGNSA. V shed 0 bases and J shed 4 bases, with 16 bases lying between them. Specimen: blood. The TCR was taken from a girl between 5 and 17 years old with multiple sclerosis. V and J are TRBV7-2 and TRBJ2-6; TRBD1 might be the D (6 bases). The CDR3 nucleotides are TGTGCCAGCAGCTTAGCGCTACGTACAGGGACCGGGGCCAACGTCCTGACTTTC. Amino acid sequence: CASSLALRTGTGANVLTF.